The T cell receptor beta chain described here comes from a study of T cell responses to AZD1222 COVID-19 vaccine. The CDR3 spans 12 residues. This clone was picked up a small number of times. Using immunoSEQ multiplex PCR, the repertoire was profiled, and TCRdb retains in-frame clones only, with some absent. The table records 55,000 to 90,000 clones, about 83% of them present only once. The origin of this receptor is an adult in good health. J is TRBJ1-1 and V is TRBV21-1. TRBV21-1 is noted as a pseudogene. Source: peripheral blood, taken on day 0 of AZD1222 vaccination. The CDR3 nucleotides are TGTGCCAGCAGCAAAGCTCGGGAGGAAGCTTTCTTT. This encodes CASSKAREEAFF.